One sample yielded the 2 T cell receptor beta chains listed below, sequenced in a study of CD8+CD57+ T cells in acquired aplastic anemia. The template for TCR beta VDJ and CDR3 sequence profiling was genomic DNA. TCRdb re-derived calls from the reads in MiXCR, one entry per CDR3 protein. The sample yields about 160,000 distinct CDR3 sequences, around half seen once. Those patients picked for sequencing had displayed CD8+CD57+ cell expansion on flow cytometry. The material sequenced was sorted CD4+, CD8+, or CD8+CD57+ T cells (not recorded which) from PBMCs. These receptors all stem from a human donor with aplastic anemia.

The chain uses TRBV20-1 and TRBJ2-7; D is ambiguous. The CDR3 totals 11 residues. Deletions cut 3 bases from V and 5 bases from J, with 8 bases between. Germline V gene lookup returns CDR1 DFQATT and CDR2 SNEGSKA (reference sequence). For the CDR3, the DNA is TGCAGTGCTAGCGGGCTCCACGAGCAGTACTTC. Translating it yields CSASGLHEQYF.

This clonotype was found many times. The chain uses TRBV11-2 and TRBJ2-7, with D uncertain. CDR1 SGHAT and CDR2 FQNNGV come from the germline V gene. This CDR3 has 12 residues. V shed 2 bases and J shed 5 bases, with 7 bases lying between them. The CDR3 DNA follows: TGTGCCAGCAGCTTAAATCAAGACGAGCAGTACTTC. It yields the protein CASSLNQDEQYF.